This T cell receptor beta chain appears in the sequencing data of a study of T cell repertoires in cytomegalovirus infection. Overall study: In public TCR beta signatures, there were indications of both CMV infection and matching HLA type. Study-wide findings and caveats: Cumulative public TCR beta family frequency identified CMV carriers with the relevant HLA.

Germline V CDR1 and CDR2: SSHAT, FNYEAQ (reference sequence). The CDR3 is 15 amino acids. TCRdb re-called the reads through MiXCR, storing one row per CDR3 protein. Of about 830,000 distinct CDR3 sequences in the sample, 30% to 35% are singletons; the top ten hold 12%. Only a few counts were recorded for this clonotype. What it binds is unknown. One end of the junction fails to match germline, which may point to a read error. The rearrangement uses TRBV7-7 and TRBJ2-1; possibly TRBD1 or TRBD2 for D (5 bases each). This receptor was taken from a human donor in good health (CMV status not recorded). Some clones in this sample may be carry-over from other donors' samples. The sample was cultured CD8+ T cells from PBMCs, taken from culture after CMV antigen stimulation. DNA of the CDR3: TGTGCTAGCAGCTCGGTGGGGACGGGAAACAATGAGCAGTTCTTC. Amino acid sequence: CASSSVGTGNNEQFF.